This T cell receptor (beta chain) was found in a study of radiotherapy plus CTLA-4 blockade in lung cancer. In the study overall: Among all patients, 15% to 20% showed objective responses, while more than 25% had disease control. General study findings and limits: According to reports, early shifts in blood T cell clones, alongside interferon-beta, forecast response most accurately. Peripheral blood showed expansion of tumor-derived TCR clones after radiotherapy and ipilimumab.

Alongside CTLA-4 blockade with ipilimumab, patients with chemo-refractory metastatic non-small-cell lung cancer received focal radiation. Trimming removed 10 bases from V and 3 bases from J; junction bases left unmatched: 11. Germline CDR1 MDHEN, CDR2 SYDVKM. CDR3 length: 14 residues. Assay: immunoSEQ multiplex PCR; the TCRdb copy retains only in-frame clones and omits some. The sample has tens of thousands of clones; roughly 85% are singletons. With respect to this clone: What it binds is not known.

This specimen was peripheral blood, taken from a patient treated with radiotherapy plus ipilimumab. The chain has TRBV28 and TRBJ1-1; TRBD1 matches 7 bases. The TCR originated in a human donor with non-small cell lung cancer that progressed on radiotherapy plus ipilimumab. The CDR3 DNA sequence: TGTGCCATCCAACCGACAGGGTGGGACACTGAAGCTTTCTTT. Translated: CAIQPTGWDTEAFF. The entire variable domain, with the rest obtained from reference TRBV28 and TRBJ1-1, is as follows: DVKVTQSSRYLVKRTGEKVFLECVQDMDHENMFWYRQDPGLGLRLIYFSYDVKMKEKGDIPEGYSVSREKKERFSLILESASTNQTSMYLCAIQPTGWDTEAFFGQGTRLTVV.